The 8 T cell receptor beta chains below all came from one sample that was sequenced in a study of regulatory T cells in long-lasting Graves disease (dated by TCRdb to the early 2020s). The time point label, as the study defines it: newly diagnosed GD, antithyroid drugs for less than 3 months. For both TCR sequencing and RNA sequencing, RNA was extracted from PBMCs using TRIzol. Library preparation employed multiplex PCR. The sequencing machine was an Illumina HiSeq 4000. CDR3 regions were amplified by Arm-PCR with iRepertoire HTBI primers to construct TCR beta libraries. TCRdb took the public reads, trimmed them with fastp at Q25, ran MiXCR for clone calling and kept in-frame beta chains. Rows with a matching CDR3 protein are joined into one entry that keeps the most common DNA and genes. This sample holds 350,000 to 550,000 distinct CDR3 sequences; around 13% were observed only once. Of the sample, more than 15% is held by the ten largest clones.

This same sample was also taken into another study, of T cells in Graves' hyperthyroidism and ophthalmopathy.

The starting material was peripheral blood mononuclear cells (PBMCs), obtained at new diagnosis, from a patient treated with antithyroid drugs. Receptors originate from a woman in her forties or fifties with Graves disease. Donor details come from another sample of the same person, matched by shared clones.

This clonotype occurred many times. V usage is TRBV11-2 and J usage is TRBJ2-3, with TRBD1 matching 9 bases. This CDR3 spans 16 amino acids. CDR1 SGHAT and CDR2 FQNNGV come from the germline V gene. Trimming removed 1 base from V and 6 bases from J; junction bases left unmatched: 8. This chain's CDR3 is CASSLVVTGGSDTQYF. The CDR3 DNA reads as TGTGCCAGCAGCTTAGTAGTTACAGGGGGCAGTGATACGCAGTATTTT.

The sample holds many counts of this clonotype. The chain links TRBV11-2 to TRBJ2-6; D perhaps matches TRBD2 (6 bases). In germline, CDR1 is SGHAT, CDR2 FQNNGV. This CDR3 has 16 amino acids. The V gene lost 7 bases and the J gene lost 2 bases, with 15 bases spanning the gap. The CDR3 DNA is TGTGCCAGCACGAGGTGGGGGGAGGCTGGGGCCAACGTCCTGACTTTC. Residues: CASTRWGEAGANVLTF.

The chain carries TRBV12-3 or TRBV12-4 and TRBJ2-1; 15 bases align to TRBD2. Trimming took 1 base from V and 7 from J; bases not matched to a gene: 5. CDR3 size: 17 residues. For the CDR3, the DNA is TGTGCCAGCAGTTTAGGAGGACTAGCGGGAGGGCATAATGAGCAGTTCTTC. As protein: CASSLGGLAGGHNEQFF.

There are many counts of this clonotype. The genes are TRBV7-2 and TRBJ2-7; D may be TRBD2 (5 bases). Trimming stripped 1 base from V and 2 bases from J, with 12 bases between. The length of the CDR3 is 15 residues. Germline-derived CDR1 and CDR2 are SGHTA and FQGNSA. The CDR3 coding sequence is TGTGCCAGCAGCTTAGATGGCGGAGGAGCCTACGAGCAGTACTTC. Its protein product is CASSLDGGGAYEQYF.

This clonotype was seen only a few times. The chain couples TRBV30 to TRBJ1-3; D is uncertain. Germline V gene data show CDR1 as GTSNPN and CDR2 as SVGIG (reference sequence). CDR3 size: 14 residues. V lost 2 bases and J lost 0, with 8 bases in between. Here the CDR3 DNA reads TGTGCCTGGAGTCCCAGTTTCTCTGGAAACACCATATATTTT. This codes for CAWSPSFSGNTIYF.

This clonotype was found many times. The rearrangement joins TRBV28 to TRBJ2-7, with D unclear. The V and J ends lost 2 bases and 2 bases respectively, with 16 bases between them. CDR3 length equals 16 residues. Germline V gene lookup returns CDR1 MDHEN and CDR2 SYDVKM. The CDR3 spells CASSLGWDHQTYEQYF. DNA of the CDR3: TGTGCCAGCAGTTTAGGGTGGGATCATCAAACCTACGAGCAGTACTTC. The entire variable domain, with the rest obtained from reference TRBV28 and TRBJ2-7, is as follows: DVKVTQSSRYLVKRTGEKVFLECVQDMDHENMFWYRQDPGLGLRLIYFSYDVKMKEKGDIPEGYSVSREKKERFSLILESASTNQTSMYLCASSLGWDHQTYEQYFGPGTRLTVT.

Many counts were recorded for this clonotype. For the CDR3, the DNA is TGTGCCAGCACCTTAAAAGTCCAGGGGTTTCGTCGTAGGAATCAATACAATGAGCAGTTCTTC. Translating it yields CASTLKVQGFRRRNQYNEQFF. The genes are TRBV6-2 or TRBV6-3 and TRBJ2-1; D possibly corresponds to TRBD1 (6 bases). CDR1 and CDR2 from the germline V gene are MNHEY and SVGEGT. The length of the CDR3 is 21 residues. Trimming took off 7 bases at V and 4 bases at J, with 35 bases between the two ends.

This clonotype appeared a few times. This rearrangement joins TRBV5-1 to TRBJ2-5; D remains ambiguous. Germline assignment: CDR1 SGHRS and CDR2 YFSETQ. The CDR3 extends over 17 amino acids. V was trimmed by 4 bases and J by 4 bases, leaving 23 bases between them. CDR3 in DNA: TGCGCCAGCAGCCCTCGAGTGGCGGACCGGGTCAGAGAGACCCAGTACTTC. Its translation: CASSPRVADRVRETQYF.